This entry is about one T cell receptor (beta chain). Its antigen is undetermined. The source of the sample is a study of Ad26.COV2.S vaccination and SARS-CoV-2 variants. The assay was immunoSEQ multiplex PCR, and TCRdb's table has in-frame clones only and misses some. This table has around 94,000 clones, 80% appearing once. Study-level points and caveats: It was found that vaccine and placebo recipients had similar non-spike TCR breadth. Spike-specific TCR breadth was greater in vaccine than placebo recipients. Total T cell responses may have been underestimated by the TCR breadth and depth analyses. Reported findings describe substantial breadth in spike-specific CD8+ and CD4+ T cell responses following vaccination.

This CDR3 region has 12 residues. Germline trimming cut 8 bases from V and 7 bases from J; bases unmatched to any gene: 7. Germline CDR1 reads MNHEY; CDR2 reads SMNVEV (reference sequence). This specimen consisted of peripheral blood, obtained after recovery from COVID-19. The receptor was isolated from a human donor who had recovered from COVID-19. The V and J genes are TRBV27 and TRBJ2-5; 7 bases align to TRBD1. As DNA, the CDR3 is TGTGCCAGCCGAGGGGGCTGGGGGACCCAGTACTTC. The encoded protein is CASRGGWGTQYF.